These 9 T cell receptor beta chains share one sample of origin, sequenced in a study of T-cell reconstitution after alpha-beta-depleted transplantation in children. Unique molecular identifiers were incorporated when the TCRbeta library was constructed. TCRdb processed the PCR reads anew with MiXCR; each CDR3 protein has one entry. Of 780,000 or so distinct CDR3 sequences in the sample, around 17% are singletons; the top ten hold roughly 5%. Here the sequenced sample was PBMCs, mostly from graft donor cells, taken 360 days after TCRalphabeta/CD19-depleted stem cell transplant. The source is a male patient under 18 who had a stem cell transplant for acute lymphoblastic leukemia, so the T cells may come from the graft donor.

This clonotype was counted a single time. The V call is TRBV20-1, the J call TRBJ2-7; 7 positions match TRBD2. The V gene's germline CDR1 is DFQATT and CDR2 SNEGSKA (reference sequence). V trimming: 1 base; J trimming: 6 bases; junction bases outside the gene matches: 12. The CDR3 runs to 15 residues. The CDR3 is CSARVPREGPTEQYF. CDR3 in DNA: TGCAGTGCTAGAGTTCCGAGGGAGGGCCCAACCGAGCAGTACTTC.

This clonotype was observed a handful of times. The chain employs TRBV7-9 and TRBJ1-4; 7 bases match TRBD1. Germline CDR1 SEHNR, CDR2 FQNEAQ (reference sequence). Trimming removed 3 bases from V and 6 bases from J; junction bases left unmatched: 4. There are 14 residues in the CDR3. This CDR3 is CASSFGQADEKLFF. CDR3 sequence (DNA): TGTGCCAGCAGCTTCGGACAGGCAGATGAAAAACTGTTTTTT.

The chain couples TRBV28 to TRBJ2-1; D tentatively fits TRBD1 or TRBD2 (7 bases each). This CDR3 is 16 amino acids long. CDR1 is MDHEN, CDR2 SYDVKM, per germline. V lost 8 bases to trimming and J lost 0 bases, with 17 bases between them. CDR3 DNA: TGTGCCAGCTTCTCAGCGGGACAGAGCTCCTACAATGAGCAGTTCTTC. Its protein product is CASFSAGQSSYNEQFF. The full variable domain, rest sourced from reference TRBV28 and TRBJ2-1, is DVKVTQSSRYLVKRTGEKVFLECVQDMDHENMFWYRQDPGLGLRLIYFSYDVKMKEKGDIPEGYSVSREKKERFSLILESASTNQTSMYLCASFSAGQSSYNEQFFGPGTRLTVL.

This clonotype occurred many times. The chain recombines TRBV7-2 with TRBJ2-1; 8 bases align to TRBD2. This CDR3 is 15 amino acids long. Germline CDR1 and CDR2: SGHTA and FQGNSA. The ends lost 1 base at V and 6 bases at J; junction bases unmatched: 5. The CDR3 bases are TGTGCCAGCAGCTTAGTAGCGGGGCCGAGCAATGAGCAGTTCTTC. It translates to CASSLVAGPSNEQFF.

This clonotype was seen a handful of times. V gene TRBV7-2 combines with J gene TRBJ2-1; D might be TRBD2 (5 bases). The CDR3 runs 14 residues. Looked up from germline, CDR1 is SGHTA and CDR2 is FQGNSA. V gave up 1 base and J gave up 9 bases, with 13 bases separating them. The DNA of the CDR3 is TGTGCCAGCAGCTTAGGGGGAGCTTCGAGTGAGCAGTTCTTC. Amino acids: CASSLGGASSEQFF.

The J gene is TRBJ2-1, the V gene TRBV12-3 or TRBV12-4, with a possible D match to TRBD1 (6 bases). The CDR3 is 14 amino acids. V lost 8 bases and J lost 7, with 18 bases in between. The CDR3 is CASWGESQGNEQFF. In DNA, the CDR3 is TGTGCCAGCTGGGGAGAGAGCCAGGGGAATGAGCAGTTCTTC.

This clonotype was observed a handful of times. The J gene is TRBJ2-7, the V gene TRBV6-2 or TRBV6-3; 10 bases agree with TRBD2. Germline CDR1 and CDR2: MNHEY and SVGEGT. V lost 5 bases and J lost 3; bases outside the gene matches: 10. The length of the CDR3 is 16 residues. The CDR3 region is CASSRTSGYPFYEQYF. CDR3 nucleotides: TGTGCCAGCAGTCGGACTAGCGGCTACCCCTTCTACGAGCAGTACTTC.

The chain couples TRBV19 to TRBJ2-1, with D unresolved. This CDR3 has 16 residues. The V end lost 2 bases, the J end lost 0 bases, and 11 bases lay between the germline ends. The germline V gene has CDR1 LNHDA and CDR2 SQIVND (reference sequence). The CDR3 nucleotides are TGTGCCAGTAGTATAAACAGATTAAGCTCCTACAATGAGCAGTTCTTC. This gives the protein CASSINRLSSYNEQFF.

The chain uses TRBV25-1 and TRBJ2-3; no reliable D call. The CDR3 runs to 13 residues. V lost 3 bases, J lost 6 bases, and 10 bases lay in between. CDR1 MGHDK and CDR2 SYGVNS come from the germline V gene. The CDR3 loop is CASSDRPWDTQYF. The DNA for the CDR3 is TGTGCCAGCAGTGACCGACCTTGGGATACGCAGTATTTT.